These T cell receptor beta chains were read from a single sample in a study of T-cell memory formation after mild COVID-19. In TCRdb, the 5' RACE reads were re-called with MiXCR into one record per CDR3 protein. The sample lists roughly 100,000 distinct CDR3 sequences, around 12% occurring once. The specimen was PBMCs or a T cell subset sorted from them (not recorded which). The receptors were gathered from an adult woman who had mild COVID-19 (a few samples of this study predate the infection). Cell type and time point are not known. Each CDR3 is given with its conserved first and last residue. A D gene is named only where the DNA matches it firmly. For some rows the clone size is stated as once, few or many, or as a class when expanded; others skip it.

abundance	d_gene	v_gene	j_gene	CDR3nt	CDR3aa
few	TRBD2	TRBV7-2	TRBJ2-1	TGTGCCAGCAGCTTAGCCGGGACTAGCGGGAGTAACCCCTACAATGAGCAGTTCTTC	CASSLAGTSGSNPYNEQFF
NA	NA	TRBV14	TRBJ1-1	TGTGCCAGCAGCCAGGATTACACTGAAGCTTTCTTT	CASSQDYTEAFF
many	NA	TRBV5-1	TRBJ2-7	TGCGCCAGCAGCTTAGGGACGGGCTACGAGCAGTACTTC	CASSLGTGYEQYF
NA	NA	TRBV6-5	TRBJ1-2	TGTGCCAGCAGTTTCAATGTACAGGGAACCCACTATGGCTACACCTTC	CASSFNVQGTHYGYTF
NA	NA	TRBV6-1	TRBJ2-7	TGTGCCAGCAGTGTTGCACGAGAGCAGTACTTC	CASSVAREQYF
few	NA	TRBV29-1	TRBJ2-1	TGCAGCGTTGAGCGGGCTTACAATGAGCAGTTCTTC	CSVERAYNEQFF
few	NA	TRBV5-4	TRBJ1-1	TGTGCCAGCAGCTTCCGGCAGGTAAACACTGAAGCTTTCTTT	CASSFRQVNTEAFF
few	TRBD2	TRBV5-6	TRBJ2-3	TGTGCCAGCAGCGACCTTCGGGCGGGGGTGAGGGCAGATACGCAGTATTTT	CASSDLRAGVRADTQYF
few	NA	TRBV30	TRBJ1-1	TGTGCCTGGAGTGTAAATCCGGCCGGGGTTTTCTTT	CAWSVNPAGVFF
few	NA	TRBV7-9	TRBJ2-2	TGTGCCAGCACCCCATGGGGGTCGAACACCGGGGAGCTGTTTTTT	CASTPWGSNTGELFF
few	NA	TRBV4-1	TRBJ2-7	TGCGCCAGCAGCCAAGAACCCCAGGGGACCTTCTACGAGCAGTACTTC	CASSQEPQGTFYEQYF
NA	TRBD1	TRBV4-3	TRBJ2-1	TGCGCCAGCAGCAGGACAGGGGGCGCTTACAATGAGCAGTTCTTC	CASSRTGGAYNEQFF
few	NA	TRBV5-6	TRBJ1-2	TGTGCCAGCAGCTTGTTTCCAGATGCCTATGGCTACACCTTC	CASSLFPDAYGYTF
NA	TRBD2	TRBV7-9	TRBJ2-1	TGTGCCAGCAGCATACGGGAGGAGCGGTTCTTC	CASSIREERFF
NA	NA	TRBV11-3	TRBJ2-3	TGTGCCAGCAGCTTAGGGGTTGTAGGGACAGATACGCAGTATTTT	CASSLGVVGTDTQYF
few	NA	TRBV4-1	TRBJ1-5	TGCGCCAGCAGCCAAGAAGGACGTCAGCCCCAGCATTTT	CASSQEGRQPQHF
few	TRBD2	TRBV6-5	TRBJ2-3	TGTGCCAGCAGATCTGGACTAGCGGGCACAGATACGCAGTATTTT	CASRSGLAGTDTQYF
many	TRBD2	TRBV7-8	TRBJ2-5	TGTGCCAGCAGCTTAAGCGCGGGAGGGGGGGAGACCCAGTACTTC	CASSLSAGGGETQYF
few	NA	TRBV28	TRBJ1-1	TGTGCCAGCAGTCCTTATGGGAGCGGTGGCTTCATGAACACTGAAGCTTTCTTT	CASSPYGSGGFMNTEAFF
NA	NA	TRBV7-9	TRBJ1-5	TGTGCCAGCAGCTTAGACCGGTCTCAGCCCCAGCATTTT	CASSLDRSQPQHF
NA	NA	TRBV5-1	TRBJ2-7	TGCGCCAGCAGCAGGGGGGGCAGGGGAACCTACGAGCAGTACTTC	CASSRGGRGTYEQYF
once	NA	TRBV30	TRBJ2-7	TGTGCCTGGCAGGACGGCTACGAGCAGTACTTC	CAWQDGYEQYF
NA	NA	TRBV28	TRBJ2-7	TGTGCCAGCCTGGATTTACTTAGGGGGGAGCAGTACTTC	CASLDLLRGEQYF
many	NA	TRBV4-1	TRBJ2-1	TGCGCCAGCAGCTCCCGACAGGGAGGGGACAATGAGCAGTTCTTC	CASSSRQGGDNEQFF
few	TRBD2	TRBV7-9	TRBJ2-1	TGTGCCAGCAGCCCTAGCGGATCGGCCGCCAATGAGCAGTTCTTC	CASSPSGSAANEQFF
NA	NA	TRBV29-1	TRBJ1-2	TGCAGCGTTGAATCCCTCTCATCATCCTGGGGCTACACCTTC	CSVESLSSSWGYTF
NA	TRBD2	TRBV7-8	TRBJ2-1	TGTGCCAGCAGCTTAGTTGTCTCGGGACTAGCGGGACATCAATACAATGAGCAGTTCTTC	CASSLVVSGLAGHQYNEQFF
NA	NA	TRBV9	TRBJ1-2	TGTGCCAGCAGCTTCAGTTCGGGGGGAATCTATGGCTACACCTTC	CASSFSSGGIYGYTF
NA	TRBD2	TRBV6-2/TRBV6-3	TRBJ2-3	TGTGCCAGCAGTTCGGCGGGACTAGCCCAAGATACGCAGTATTTT	CASSSAGLAQDTQYF
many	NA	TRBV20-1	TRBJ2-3	TGCAGTGCTATTCTCTACGGAGAAGAGATGGATACGCAGTATTTT	CSAILYGEEMDTQYF
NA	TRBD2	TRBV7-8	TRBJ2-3	TGTGCCAGCAGCGGCCAAGGAACCGGGACTAGCGTATCGGATACGCAGTATTTT	CASSGQGTGTSVSDTQYF
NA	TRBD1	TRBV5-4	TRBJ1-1	TGTGCCAGCACCACACAGGGGAATGAAGCTTTCTTT	CASTTQGNEAFF
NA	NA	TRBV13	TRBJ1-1	TGTGCCAGCAGCCAAACAGGGAACATGAACACTGAAGCTTTCTTT	CASSQTGNMNTEAFF
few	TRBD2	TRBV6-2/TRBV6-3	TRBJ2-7	TGTGCCAGCAGTTTCGGACTAGCGCTGTACGAGCAGTACTTC	CASSFGLALYEQYF
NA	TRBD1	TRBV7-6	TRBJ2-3	TGTGCCAGCAGCCCCACCTATTCGGACAGGAGGTTCACAGATACGCAGTATTTT	CASSPTYSDRRFTDTQYF
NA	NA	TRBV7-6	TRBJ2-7	TGTGCCAGCAGCTTATCTGGGCTCTACGAGCAGTACTTC	CASSLSGLYEQYF
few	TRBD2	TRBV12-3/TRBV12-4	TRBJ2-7	TGTGCCAGCAGCAACCTAGCGGGAGGGCCCGAGCAGTACTTC	CASSNLAGGPEQYF
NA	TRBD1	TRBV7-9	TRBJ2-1	TGTGCCAGCAGCTTAGTTGGGACAGGGGCGAACAATGAGCAGTTCTTC	CASSLVGTGANNEQFF
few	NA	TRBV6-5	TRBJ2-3	TGTGCCAGCAGTTACGACAGTATTACCGCTAGCACAGATACGCAGTATTTT	CASSYDSITASTDTQYF
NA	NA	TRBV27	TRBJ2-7	TGTGCCAGCAGTTCCCTACGGGACAACTACGAGCAGTACTTC	CASSSLRDNYEQYF
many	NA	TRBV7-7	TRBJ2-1	TGTGCCAGCAGCGTAGGAGGGGGCCGTAATGAGCAGTTCTTC	CASSVGGGRNEQFF
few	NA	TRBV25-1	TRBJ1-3	TGTGCCAGCAGCCCGGGACGGAGCTCTGGAAACACCATATATTTT	CASSPGRSSGNTIYF
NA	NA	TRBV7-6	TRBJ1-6	TGTGCCAGCAGCCATCTAACCCCTGACTATAATTCACCCCTCCACTTT	CASSHLTPDYNSPLHF
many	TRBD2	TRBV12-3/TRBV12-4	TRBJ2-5	TGTGCCAGCAGTCTAGCGGGAGGTTCTACCCAGTACTTC	CASSLAGGSTQYF
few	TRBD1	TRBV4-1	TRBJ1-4	TGCGCCAGCAGCCAAGATCGTCGGACAGGGCATGAAAAACTGTTTTTT	CASSQDRRTGHEKLFF
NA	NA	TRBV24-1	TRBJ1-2	TGTGCCACCAGTGATTCGACGGGCCTCAGGGTTAATGGCTACACCTTC	CATSDSTGLRVNGYTF
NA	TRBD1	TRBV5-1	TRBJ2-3	TGCGCCAGCAGCCTGGGACAGGGAGGGGGAGATACGCAGTATTTT	CASSLGQGGGDTQYF
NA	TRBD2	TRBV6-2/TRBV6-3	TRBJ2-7	TGTGCCAGCAGCCTCCCGGGACTAGCGGGCTCCTACGAGCAGTACTTC	CASSLPGLAGSYEQYF
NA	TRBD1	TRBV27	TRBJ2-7	TGTGCCAGCAGTTTATCGGGACAGGGAGAAAACTACGAGCAGTACTTC	CASSLSGQGENYEQYF
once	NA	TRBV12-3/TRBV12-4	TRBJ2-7	TGTGCCAGCACCTCAGGGGAGGGGGAGCAGTACTTC	CASTSGEGEQYF
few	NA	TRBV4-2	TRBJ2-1	TGTGCCAGCAGCCAAGATATCGGAGGCGATGAGCAGTTCTTC	CASSQDIGGDEQFF
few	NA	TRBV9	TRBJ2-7	TGTGCCAGCAGCGTAGTCCCTAGCAGGTACGAGCAGTACTTC	CASSVVPSRYEQYF
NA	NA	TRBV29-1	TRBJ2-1	TGCAGCGTTGTATCAGGCCTTTCCTACAATGAGCAGTTCTTC	CSVVSGLSYNEQFF
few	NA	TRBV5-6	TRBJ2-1	TGTGCCAGCAGCTTGTTCAGGGGAATCTACAATGAGCAGTTCTTC	CASSLFRGIYNEQFF
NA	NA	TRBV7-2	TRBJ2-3	TGTGCCAGCAGCCCCCGTGGGGGGAGTCCAGATACGCAGTATTTT	CASSPRGGSPDTQYF
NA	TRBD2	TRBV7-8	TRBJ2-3	TGTGCCAGCAGCTTAGCGGGTAGCGGGGGGAGGACAGATACGCAGTATTTT	CASSLAGSGGRTDTQYF
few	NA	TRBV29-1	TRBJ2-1	TGCAGCGTCAGGGGGGTAGTATATGAGCAGTTCTTC	CSVRGVVYEQFF